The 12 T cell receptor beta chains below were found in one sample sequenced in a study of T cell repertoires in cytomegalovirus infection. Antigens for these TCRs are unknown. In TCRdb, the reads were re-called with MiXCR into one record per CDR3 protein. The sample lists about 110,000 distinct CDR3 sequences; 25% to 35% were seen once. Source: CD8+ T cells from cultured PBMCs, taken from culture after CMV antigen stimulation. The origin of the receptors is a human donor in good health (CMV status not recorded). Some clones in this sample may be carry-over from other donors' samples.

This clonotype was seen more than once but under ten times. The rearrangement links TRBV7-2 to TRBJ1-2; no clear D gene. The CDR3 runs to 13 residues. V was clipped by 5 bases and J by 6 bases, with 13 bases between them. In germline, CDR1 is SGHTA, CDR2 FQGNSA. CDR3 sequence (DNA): TGTGCCAGCAGCCCCGCAAGGGTCGATGGCTACACCTTC. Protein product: CASSPARVDGYTF.

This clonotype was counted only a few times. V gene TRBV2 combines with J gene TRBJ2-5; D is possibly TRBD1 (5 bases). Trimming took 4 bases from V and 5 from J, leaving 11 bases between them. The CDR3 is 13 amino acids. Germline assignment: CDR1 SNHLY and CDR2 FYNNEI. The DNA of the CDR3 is TGTGCCAGCAGTGGTCAGGGTACGGAGACCCAGTACTTC. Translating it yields CASSGQGTETQYF.

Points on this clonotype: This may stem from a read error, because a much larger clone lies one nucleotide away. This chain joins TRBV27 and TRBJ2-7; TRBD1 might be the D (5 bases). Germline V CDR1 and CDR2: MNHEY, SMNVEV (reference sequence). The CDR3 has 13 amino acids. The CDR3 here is CTSRIDRSHEQYF. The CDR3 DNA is TGTACCAGCAGAATCGACAGATCCCACGAGCAGTACTTC.

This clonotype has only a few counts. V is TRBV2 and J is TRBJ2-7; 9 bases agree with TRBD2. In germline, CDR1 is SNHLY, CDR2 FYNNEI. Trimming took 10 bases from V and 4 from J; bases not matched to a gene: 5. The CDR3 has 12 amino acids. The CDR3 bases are TGTGCCAAAGGGGCGGGGGGGTACGAGCAGTACTTC. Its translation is CAKGAGGYEQYF.

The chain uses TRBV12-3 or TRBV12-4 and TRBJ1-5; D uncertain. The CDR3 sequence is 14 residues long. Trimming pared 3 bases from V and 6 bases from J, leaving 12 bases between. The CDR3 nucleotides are TGTGCCAGCAGTTTCAACGCGGCCGTTCAGCCCCAGCATTTT. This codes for CASSFNAAVQPQHF.

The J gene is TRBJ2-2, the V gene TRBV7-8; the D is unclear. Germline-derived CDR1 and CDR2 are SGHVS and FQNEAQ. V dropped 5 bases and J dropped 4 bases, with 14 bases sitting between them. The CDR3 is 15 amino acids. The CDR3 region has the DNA TGTGCCAGCAGCCGCGGCCAGGCAGCCACCGGGGAGCTGTTTTTT. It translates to CASSRGQAATGELFF.

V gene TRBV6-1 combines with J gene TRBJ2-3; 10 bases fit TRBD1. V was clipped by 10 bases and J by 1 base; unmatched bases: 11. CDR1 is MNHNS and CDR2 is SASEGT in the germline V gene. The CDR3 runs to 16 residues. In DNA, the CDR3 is TGTGCCACCCCGGGACAGGGGTCTGAGGGCACAGATACGCAGTATTTT. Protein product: CATPGQGSEGTDTQYF.

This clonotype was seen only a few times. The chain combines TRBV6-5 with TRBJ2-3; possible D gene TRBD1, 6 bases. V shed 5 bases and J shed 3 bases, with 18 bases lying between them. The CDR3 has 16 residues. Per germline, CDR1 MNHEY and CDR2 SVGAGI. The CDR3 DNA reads TGTGCCAGCAGTCCCGGGACATTAAAAGATACAGATACGCAGTATTTT. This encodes CASSPGTLKDTDTQYF.

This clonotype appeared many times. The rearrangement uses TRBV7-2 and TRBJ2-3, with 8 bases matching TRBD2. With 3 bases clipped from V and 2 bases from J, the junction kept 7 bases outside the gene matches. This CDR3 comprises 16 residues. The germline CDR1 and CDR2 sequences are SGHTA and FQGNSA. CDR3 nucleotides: TGTGCCAGCAGCTTCGCTCTAGCGGGCCTCACAGATACGCAGTATTTT. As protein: CASSFALAGLTDTQYF.

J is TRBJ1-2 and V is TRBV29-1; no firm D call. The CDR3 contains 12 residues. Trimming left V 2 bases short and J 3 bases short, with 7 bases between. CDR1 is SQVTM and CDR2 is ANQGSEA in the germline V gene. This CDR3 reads CSVESQDYGYTF. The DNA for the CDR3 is TGCAGCGTTGAAAGCCAGGACTATGGCTACACCTTC.

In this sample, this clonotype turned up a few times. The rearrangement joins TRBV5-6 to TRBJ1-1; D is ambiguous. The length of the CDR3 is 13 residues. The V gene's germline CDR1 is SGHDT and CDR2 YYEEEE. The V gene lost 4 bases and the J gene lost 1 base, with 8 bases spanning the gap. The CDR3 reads CASSEQPNTEAFF. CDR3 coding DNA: TGTGCCAGCAGCGAGCAACCGAACACTGAAGCTTTCTTT.

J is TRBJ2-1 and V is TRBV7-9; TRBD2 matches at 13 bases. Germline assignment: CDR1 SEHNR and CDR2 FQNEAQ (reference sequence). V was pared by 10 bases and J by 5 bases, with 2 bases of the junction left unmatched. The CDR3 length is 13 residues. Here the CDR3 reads CATGTSGNNEQFF. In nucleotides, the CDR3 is TGTGCCACCGGGACTAGCGGGAACAATGAGCAGTTCTTC.